This T cell receptor (beta chain) was sequenced during a study of CD8+ T cells in alopecia areata. Study as a whole: Treatment with tofacitinib (6 to 18 months) was followed by 6 months off drug.

Trimming stripped 3 bases from V and 6 bases from J, with 20 bases between. The CDR3 runs 16 residues. Germline CDR1 reads SGHNT; CDR2 reads YYREEE (reference sequence). Sequencing relied on a cDNA template that was reverse transcribed from extracted RNA. TCRdb's copy holds only in-frame clones and misses some; the assay was immunoSEQ multiplex PCR. The sample includes some 150,000 clones, around 82% of them seen just once. General study points: When scalp samples are sequenced, resident alphabeta T cells of normal skin are also captured.

Treatment specified: oral pan-JAK inhibitor, 5-10 mg twice daily. Regarding this clone: The antigen remains unidentified.

This receptor was obtained from a human donor with alopecia areata. The chain is built from TRBV5-4 and TRBJ2-3, with D perhaps TRBD1 or TRBD2 (6 bases each). The sample consisted of CD8+ T cells sorted from blood, taken at week 4, from a patient treated with tofacitinib. CDR3: CASSSEGGASLDTQYF. In DNA form, the CDR3 reads TGTGCCAGCAGCTCAGAGGGGGGTGCTAGCTTGGATACGCAGTATTTT.